A single sample gave rise to the 19 T cell receptor beta chains below, sequenced in a study of blood T cells in healthy people across ages. Using a J-beta primer mix together with a sample-barcoded 5' primer, a second PCR was run for roughly 7 to 12 cycles. TCRdb recomputed calls from the 5' RACE reads with MiXCR, one row per CDR3 protein. The data show 450,000 to 700,000 distinct CDR3 sequences, 25% to 30% seen once. Material: blood. These TCRs come from a woman in her sixties or seventies in good health.

This clonotype was seen a few times. This chain links TRBV7-3 with TRBJ2-1, with 11 bases identical to TRBD1. V trimming: 6 bases; J trimming: 7 bases; junction bases outside the gene matches: 8. This CDR3 contains 15 residues. The V gene's germline CDR1 is SGHTA and CDR2 FQGTGA. CDR3 loop: CASRRLGTGGNEQFF. The DNA of the CDR3 is TGTGCCAGCAGGCGCCTCGGGACAGGGGGGAATGAGCAGTTCTTC.

Ten or more counts support this clonotype. The gene calls are TRBV3-1 and TRBJ1-2; D gene ambiguous. V was shortened by 1 base and J by 3 bases, with 9 bases between the two germline ends. The CDR3 sequence is 14 residues long. Germline V lookup: CDR1 LGHDT, CDR2 YNNKEL (reference sequence). Written as DNA, the CDR3 is TGTGCCAGCAGCCAAGGGTCGAAGGACTATGGCTACACCTTC. Residues: CASSQGSKDYGYTF.

This clonotype occurred many times. The chain uses TRBV6-6 and TRBJ2-5; 9 bases agree with TRBD1. V trimming: 5 bases; J trimming: 5 bases; junction bases outside the gene matches: 6. This CDR3 spans 14 amino acids. The germline V gene encodes CDR1 MNHNY and CDR2 SVGAGI (reference sequence). CDR3 nucleotide sequence: TGTGCCAGCAGTCGGACAGGGGTGGGGGAGACCCAGTACTTC. Residues: CASSRTGVGETQYF.

This clonotype turned up a few times. The chain couples TRBV29-1 to TRBJ2-1, with D uncertain. CDR1 is SQVTM and CDR2 is ANQGSEA in the germline V gene. Trimming left V 2 bases short and J 6 bases short, with 8 bases between. This CDR3 is 12 amino acids long. The CDR3 DNA sequence: TGCAGCGTTGAACCACTTTCCAATGAGCAGTTCTTC. This translates into CSVEPLSNEQFF.

The chain employs TRBV4-3 and TRBJ2-5; D might be TRBD2 (6 bases). The CDR3 has 14 residues. The germline CDR1 and CDR2 sequences are LGHNA and YSLEER. V shed 0 bases and J shed 5 bases, with 10 bases lying between them. The CDR3 nucleotides read TGCGCCAGCAGCCAAGAATACCTAGCGGAGACCCAGTACTTC. Its protein is CASSQEYLAETQYF.

About this clonotype itself: A much larger clonotype is one base distant, so this may be a read error. The genes are TRBV5-5 and TRBJ1-2; D is unclear. The CDR3 covers 13 residues. The V and J ends lost 0 bases and 6 bases respectively, with 9 bases between them. In germline, CDR1 is SGHKS, CDR2 YYEKEE (reference sequence). The CDR3 DNA reads TGTGCCAGCAGCTTGGACGGGAACCATGGCTACACCTTC. Translation: CASSLDGNHGYTF.

In its sample, this clonotype was seen a few times. The rearrangement uses TRBV7-3 and TRBJ2-5; D ambiguous. The J call is uncertain, as TRBJ2-1 better fits the DNA end. The germline gives CDR1 SGHTA, CDR2 FQGTGA. The CDR3 length is 13 residues. The CDR3 sequence: CASSSSPGNEQFF. CDR3 nucleotide sequence: TGTGCCAGCAGCTCGAGTCCGGGCAATGAGCAGTTCTTC.

This clonotype was detected only a few times. CDR3 sequence reads: CASSSWGQSSTEAFF. In nucleotides, the CDR3 is TGTGCCAGCAGCTCATGGGGACAGTCTTCGACTGAAGCTTTCTTT. The V and J genes are TRBV7-3 and TRBJ1-1; 7 bases are a match to TRBD1. Germline loops: CDR1 SGHTA, CDR2 FQGTGA. The CDR3 contains 15 residues. The V gene end was trimmed by 4 bases and the J gene end by 5 bases; junction bases not matched to a gene: 10.

This clonotype showed up just a few times. The chain's CDR3 is CASSSQRLLAKEQYF. The CDR3 bases are TGTGCCAGCAGTAGTCAACGCCTTCTAGCGAAAGAGCAGTACTTC. The rearrangement uses TRBV6-5 and TRBJ2-7; D possibly corresponds to TRBD2 (6 bases). The CDR3 has 15 amino acids. Germline CDR1 reads MNHEY; CDR2 reads SVGAGI. The V end lost 5 bases, the J end lost 7 bases, and 21 bases lay between the germline ends.

In its sample, this clonotype was seen a few times. A junction boundary mismatches the germline segment, possibly from a read error. The J gene is TRBJ2-6, the V gene TRBV5-1, with D possibly matching TRBD2 (5 bases). Germline assignment: CDR1 SGHRS and CDR2 YFSETQ. This CDR3 contains 17 residues. The CDR3 protein is CTSSLRRADSGANVLTF. The DNA of the CDR3 is TGCACCAGCAGCTTGAGGCGGGCAGACTCTGGGGCCAACGTCCTGACTTTC.

This clonotype has more than one count but fewer than ten. The chain has TRBV6-1 and TRBJ1-5; D gene ambiguous. Germline CDR1 is MNHNS and CDR2 is SASEGT. This CDR3 spans 14 amino acids. Deletions cut 1 base from V and 15 bases from J, with 19 bases between. For the CDR3, the DNA is TGTGCCAGCAGTGAAGACAGTCTCGGTTCGGTTGGGCATTTT. Translation gives CASSEDSLGSVGHF.

The V gene is TRBV4-1, the J gene TRBJ2-5; no clear D. The assigned J gene may be wrong: the sequence end matches TRBJ2-7 better. From germline, CDR1 is MGHRA and CDR2 YSYEKL. The CDR3 spans 15 residues. The chain's CDR3 is CASSQDLLESYEQYF. In DNA, the CDR3 is TGCGCCAGCAGCCAAGATCTGCTGGAATCCTACGAGCAGTACTTC.

The V call is TRBV20-1, the J call TRBJ2-6; 10 bases agree with TRBD1. Losses at the gene ends were 1 base for V and 0 bases for J; bases not matched to a gene: 3. Looked up from germline, CDR1 is DFQATT and CDR2 is SNEGSKA (reference sequence). CDR3 length: 17 residues. The CDR3 sequence: CSARVGTGASGANVLTF. For the CDR3, the DNA is TGCAGTGCTAGAGTGGGGACAGGGGCCTCTGGGGCCAACGTCCTGACTTTC.

J is TRBJ2-5 and V is TRBV9, with 7 bases matching TRBD1. The germline gives CDR1 SGDLS, CDR2 YYNGEE. The CDR3 runs to 18 residues. V trimming: 1 base; J trimming: 2 bases; junction bases outside the gene matches: 14. CDR3 residues: CASSVTGRGRSGQETQYF. The CDR3 DNA reads TGTGCCAGCAGCGTAACGGGTAGGGGGCGGAGTGGGCAAGAGACCCAGTACTTC.

CDR3 sequence (DNA): TGTGCCAGCAGCCAGGGACCCTTAGGGACCCAGTACTTC. Protein product: CASSQGPLGTQYF. V usage is TRBV5-6 and J usage is TRBJ2-5; D is possibly TRBD1 or TRBD2 (5 bases each). This CDR3 has 13 amino acids. Germline CDR1 SGHDT, CDR2 YYEEEE. V was pared by 4 bases and J by 7 bases, with 14 bases between.

This clonotype occurred many times. The chain uses TRBV5-1 and TRBJ2-5; D perhaps matches TRBD1 (5 bases). Germline CDR1 is SGHRS and CDR2 is YFSETQ. CDR3 size: 14 residues. The germline V and J ends were trimmed by 1 base and 5 bases, with 12 bases remaining between them. The CDR3 loop reads CASSLMGPAETQYF. CDR3 coding DNA: TGCGCCAGCAGCTTGATGGGGCCCGCGGAGACCCAGTACTTC.

This clonotype was seen repeatedly, ten times or more. Mismatch with germline at one junction end may stem from a read error. The CDR3 loop is CASSLSGGSTDTQYF. CDR3 sequence (DNA): TGTGCCAGCAGCTTGAGCGGGGGATCAACAGATACGCAGTATTTT. The chain couples TRBV5-1 to TRBJ2-3, with 8 bases aligning to TRBD2. The CDR3 is 15 amino acids. The germline V gene has CDR1 SGHRS and CDR2 YFSETQ.

This clonotype was observed once. This chain connects TRBV19 to TRBJ2-1, with D perhaps TRBD1 (6 bases). The ends were cut back, 6 bases at V and 8 bases at J, with 11 bases in the middle. CDR1 and CDR2 from the germline V gene are LNHDA and SQIVND (reference sequence). This CDR3 comprises 12 residues. The CDR3 nucleotides read TGTGCCAGTAGGGGACAAAAGGATGAGCAGTTCTTC. This encodes CASRGQKDEQFF.

The V gene is TRBV12-5, the J gene TRBJ1-6; D ambiguous. From germline, CDR1 is LGHNT and CDR2 FRNRAP. This CDR3 comprises 15 residues. Trimming removed 3 bases at V and 5 bases at J, with 11 bases between. This CDR3 is CASGFRGPDNSPLHF. The CDR3 DNA reads TGTGCTAGTGGTTTCAGAGGACCCGATAATTCACCCCTCCACTTT. Filled out from reference TRBV12-5 and TRBJ1-6, the complete variable domain reads DARVTQTPRHKVTEMGQEVTMRCQPILGHNTVFWYRQTMMQGLELLAYFRNRAPLDDSGMPKDRFSAEMPDATLATLKIQPSEPRDSAVYFCASGFRGPDNSPLHFGNGTRLTVT.